Listed here are 30 T cell receptor beta chains from one sample, sequenced in a study of cytotoxic CD8 clonotypes in ibrutinib-treated CLL. Repertoires were generated with immunoSEQ multiplex PCR, while TCRdb's copy carries only in-frame clones and drops some. The profile shows roughly 13,000 clones, approximately 52% of them singletons. The sample in question was PBMCs, obtained at an approximately 25-month disease-progression time point, from a patient treated with ibrutinib. These receptors came from a human donor with chronic lymphocytic leukemia.

V and J are TRBV29-1 and TRBJ1-4; maybe TRBD1 (6 bases). The CDR3 is made up of 13 amino acids. Germline CDR1 reads SQVTM; CDR2 reads ANQGSEA. The V end was cut by 5 bases, the J end by 7 bases, with 14 bases between. The CDR3, as DNA: TGCAGCGTTACAGGGAAGGGAAGTGAAAAACTGTTTTTT. This sequence encodes CSVTGKGSEKLFF.

The rearrangement uses TRBV7-8 and TRBJ1-4; the match to TRBD1 covers 8 bases. The V gene end was trimmed by 5 bases and the J gene end by 5 bases; junction bases not matched to a gene: 4. Germline V gives CDR1 SGHVS, CDR2 FQNEAQ. CDR3 length: 14 amino acids. The CDR3 DNA is TGTGCCAGCAGCAAACGGGACAGGAATGAAAAACTGTTTTTT. This encodes CASSKRDRNEKLFF.

The rearrangement joins TRBV5-1 to TRBJ2-1, with 9 bases matching TRBD2. The CDR3 consists of 15 residues. The germline V gene has CDR1 SGHRS and CDR2 YFSETQ. V trimming: 6 bases; J trimming: 5 bases; junction bases outside the gene matches: 9. The CDR3 here is CASTDPSGEHNEQFF. The CDR3 nucleotides read TGCGCCAGCACCGATCCTAGCGGGGAACACAATGAGCAGTTCTTC.

The V and J genes are TRBV5-4 and TRBJ2-7; 11 bases match TRBD2. V was clipped by 4 bases and J by 4 bases; unmatched bases: 1. The CDR3 covers 13 residues. The germline gives CDR1 SGHNT, CDR2 YYREEE (reference sequence). CDR3 sequence (DNA): TGTGCCAGCAGCAGGACTAGCGGGTACGAGCAGTACTTC. This sequence encodes CASSRTSGYEQYF.

The chain links TRBV7-9 to TRBJ1-5; 12 bases are a match to TRBD1. Germline-derived CDR1 and CDR2 are SEHNR and FQNEAQ (reference sequence). The CDR3 is 14 amino acids. The V segment lost 4 bases and the J segment 11 bases; nucleotides outside the gene matches: 6. The CDR3 is CASSSGQGATAQHF. CDR3 DNA: TGTGCCAGCAGCTCGGGACAGGGGGCAACGGCCCAGCATTTT. Full variable domain (remainder filled in from reference TRBV7-9 and TRBJ1-5): DTGVSQNPRHKITKRGQNVTFRCDPISEHNRLYWYRQTLGQGPEFLTYFQNEAQLEKSRLLSDRFSAERPKGSFSTLEIQRTEQGDSAMYLCASSSGQGATAQHFGDGTRLSIL.

V is TRBV2 and J is TRBJ1-6, with D perhaps matching TRBD1 (5 bases). Per the germline V gene, CDR1 is SNHLY and CDR2 is FYNNEI. V shed 4 bases and J shed 6 bases, with 19 bases lying between them. The CDR3 extends over 17 amino acids. The DNA for the CDR3 is TGTGCCAGCAGTGTCGCGAGACAGAACCCGACTAATTCACCCCTCCACTTT. Protein: CASSVARQNPTNSPLHF. The full variable domain, in which reference TRBV2 and TRBJ1-6 provide the parts outside the CDR3, is EPEVTQTPSHQVTQMGQEVILRCVPISNHLYFYWYRQILGQKVEFLVSFYNNEISEKSEIFDDQFSVERPDGSNFTLKIRSTKLEDSAMYFCASSVARQNPTNSPLHFGNGTRLTVT.

This clone showed up just a few times. J is TRBJ1-2 and V is TRBV5-1, with D tentatively TRBD1 (6 bases). CDR3 length equals 15 residues. The V end lost 3 bases, the J end lost 6 bases, and 18 bases lay between the germline ends. CDR1 is SGHRS and CDR2 is YFSETQ in the germline V gene. The CDR3 here is CASSSGRGQKDGYTF. CDR3 nucleotide sequence: TGCGCCAGCAGCTCCGGAAGGGGACAAAAGGATGGCTACACCTTC.

Relative to its sample, this clone is medium-sized (0.01 to 0.1%). The chain links TRBV10-2 to TRBJ2-7, with 7 bases lining up with TRBD2. With V trimmed by 0 bases and J by 5 bases, 4 bases remained unmatched. The V gene's germline CDR1 is WSHSY and CDR2 SAAADI. This CDR3 comprises 14 residues. CDR3 amino acids: CASSESTGRDEQYF. In DNA form, the CDR3 reads TGCGCCAGCAGTGAGTCGACGGGGAGGGACGAGCAGTACTTC.

This chain links TRBV4-1 with TRBJ2-7; D gene ambiguous. Germline assignment: CDR1 MGHRA and CDR2 YSYEKL. The CDR3 is made up of 12 amino acids. Trimming took off 1 base at V and 4 bases at J, with 5 bases between the two ends. CDR3 nucleotide sequence: TGCGCCAGCAGCCAAGGGGGATACGAGCAGTACTTC. This codes for CASSQGGYEQYF.

This clone was seen a few times. The DNA of the CDR3 is TGCGCCAGCAGCTCTGGAGGACAGGAAGCTTTCTTT. Protein product: CASSSGGQEAFF. The chain combines TRBV5-1 with TRBJ1-1; D is possibly TRBD1 (6 bases). This CDR3 has 12 residues. The germline gives CDR1 SGHRS, CDR2 YFSETQ. Trimming shortened V by 3 bases and J by 8 bases, and 11 bases separated the two germline ends.

The V call is TRBV2, the J call TRBJ2-7; the D is unclear. Germline CDR1 is SNHLY and CDR2 is FYNNEI. V was shortened by 7 bases and J by 3 bases, with 10 bases between the two germline ends. The CDR3 contains 12 residues. The CDR3 reads CASTPTHYEQYF. The CDR3 nucleotides read TGTGCCAGCACCCCGACCCACTACGAGCAGTACTTC.

The J gene is TRBJ2-7, the V gene TRBV20-1; no clear D gene. Trimming shortened V by 5 bases and J by 3 bases, and 8 bases separated the two germline ends. CDR1 and CDR2 from the germline V gene are DFQATT and SNEGSKA (reference sequence). The CDR3 covers 11 residues. CDR3 in amino acids: CSAGRYYEQYF. CDR3 DNA sequence: TGCAGTGCTGGACGGTACTACGAGCAGTACTTC.

A remark on this clone: One base away lies a much larger clone, so this may be a sequencing read error. Other DNA sequences in the same sample also yield this CDR3. The CDR3 nucleotides read TGTGCCAGCAGTTTCGGACAGATGAACACTGAAGCTTTCTTT. This encodes CASSFGQMNTEAFF. This chain joins TRBV7-8 and TRBJ1-1; tentative D call: TRBD1 (6 bases). The CDR3 extends over 14 amino acids. Germline V gene lookup returns CDR1 SGHVS and CDR2 FQNEAQ. Deletions cut 6 bases from V and 0 bases from J, with 11 bases between.

The chain joins TRBV5-6 to TRBJ1-5, with D possibly matching TRBD1 (6 bases). V was shortened by 1 base and J by 7 bases, with 21 bases between the two germline ends. The CDR3 consists of 17 residues. Per germline, CDR1 SGHDT and CDR2 YYEEEE. DNA for the CDR3: TGTGCCAGCAGCTTGTGGGGGGTCAGGGGTTTAGGGCAGCCCCAGCATTTT. Protein sequence: CASSLWGVRGLGQPQHF.

The V and J genes are TRBV14 and TRBJ2-7, with D perhaps TRBD1 (6 bases). This CDR3 comprises 13 residues. Trimming took off 4 bases at V and 2 bases at J, with 9 bases between the two ends. Germline V gene lookup returns CDR1 SGHDN and CDR2 FVKESK. CDR3 region: CASSRDTPYEQYF. CDR3 in DNA: TGTGCCAGCAGCCGGGACACCCCCTACGAGCAGTACTTC.

This rearrangement joins TRBV7-9 to TRBJ1-2; no definite D call. The V end was cut by 6 bases, the J end by 11 bases, with 16 bases between. The CDR3 is 12 residues long. CDR1 is SEHNR, CDR2 FQNEAQ, per germline (reference sequence). CDR3 loop: CASSPTPSLYTF. As DNA, the CDR3 is TGTGCCAGCAGTCCGACCCCCAGTCTTTACACCTTC.

The chain couples TRBV10-1 to TRBJ2-5, with D tentatively TRBD1 (6 bases). Germline CDR1 is WNHNN and CDR2 is SYGVQD (reference sequence). V lost 4 bases, J lost 1 base, and 13 bases lay in between. CDR3 length: 15 amino acids. The CDR3 region is CASSGNTGPQETQYF. The CDR3 DNA sequence: TGCGCCAGCAGTGGAAATACAGGGCCCCAAGAGACCCAGTACTTC.

The chain links TRBV5-1 to TRBJ2-7; D may match TRBD1 or TRBD2 (7 bases each). V was pared by 0 bases and J by 6 bases, with 16 bases between. The CDR3 extends over 15 amino acids. CDR1 SGHRS and CDR2 YFSETQ come from the germline V gene. Here the CDR3 reads CASSLGQGGPPEQYF. The CDR3 bases are TGCGCCAGCAGCTTGGGGCAGGGGGGGCCGCCCGAGCAGTACTTC.

This clone was counted between two and nine times. The chain has TRBV4-2 and TRBJ2-7; TRBD1 matches at 7 bases. V was clipped by 1 base and J by 0 bases; unmatched bases: 3. This CDR3 region has 15 residues. In germline, CDR1 is LGHNA, CDR2 YNFKEQ. This CDR3 reads CASSQGTGVSYEQYF. The CDR3 nucleotides read TGTGCCAGCAGCCAAGGGACAGGTGTCTCCTACGAGCAGTACTTC.

This chain's CDR3 is CASSDSEVCGLGQDQETQYF. CDR3 nucleotide sequence: TGTGCCAGCAGTGACTCGGAGGTGTGTGGGCTCGGACAGGATCAAGAGACCCAGTACTTC. This chain uses TRBV6-4 with TRBJ2-5; 7 positions match TRBD1. The V gene end was trimmed by 0 bases and the J gene end by 2 bases; junction bases not matched to a gene: 18. This CDR3 contains 20 residues. Per the germline V gene, CDR1 is MRHNA and CDR2 is SNTAGT.

The chain couples TRBV11-2 to TRBJ2-1; D call uncertain. The length of the CDR3 is 12 residues. CDR1 is SGHAT and CDR2 is FQNNGV in the germline V gene. V was trimmed by 6 bases and J by 2 bases, leaving 5 bases between them. The CDR3 coding sequence is TGTGCCAGCAGTCTTCCCTACAATGAGCAGTTCTTC. This translates into CASSLPYNEQFF.

About this clone: The same CDR3 is also encoded by other DNA sequences in this sample. This chain joins TRBV5-4 and TRBJ1-2; D is perhaps TRBD1 (5 bases). CDR1 and CDR2 (germline): SGHNT, YYREEE (reference sequence). The CDR3 contains 14 residues. With 3 bases removed from V and 5 bases from J, the gap between germline ends came to 14 bases. The CDR3 protein is CASSSGTGVYGYTF. CDR3 DNA sequence: TGTGCCAGCAGCTCCGGGACCGGAGTTTATGGCTACACCTTC.

This sequence joins TRBV29-1 and TRBJ2-3; unclear D gene. This CDR3 is 14 amino acids long. With 6 bases removed from V and 2 bases from J, the gap between germline ends came to 15 bases. Germline CDR1 reads SQVTM; CDR2 reads ANQGSEA. CDR3 coding DNA: TGCAGCGTAGTCCCTTTTGTATCCACAGATACGCAGTATTTT. This translates into CSVVPFVSTDTQYF.

The chain uses TRBV18 and TRBJ1-2; no reliable D call. The CDR3 has 13 amino acids. Trimming stripped 3 bases from V and 3 bases from J, with 8 bases between. CDR1 KGHSH and CDR2 LQKENI come from the germline V gene. CDR3 sequence reads: CASSPDRDYGYTF. CDR3 coding DNA: TGTGCCAGCTCACCGGACCGTGACTATGGCTACACCTTC.

The table lists this clone with a few counts. The chain combines TRBV2 with TRBJ1-2, with TRBD1 as a possible D gene (5 bases). CDR1 is SNHLY, CDR2 FYNNEI, per germline. The ends were cut back, 6 bases at V and 5 bases at J, with 19 bases in the middle. CDR3 length: 15 amino acids. CDR3 in DNA: TGTGCCAGCAGCGACCAGTTAAGGGGCGGATATGGCTACACCTTC. It encodes CASSDQLRGGYGYTF.

This clone has at least ten counts. In DNA, the CDR3 is TGTGCCTGGAGTTTAGGGGTTTCTTACGGCTACACCTTC. Its protein product is CAWSLGVSYGYTF. The chain recombines TRBV30 with TRBJ1-2, with D possibly TRBD1 on 5 matching bases. CDR1 and CDR2 (germline): GTSNPN, SVGIG (reference sequence). The V and J ends lost 2 bases and 8 bases respectively, with 15 bases between them. There are 13 residues in the CDR3. Based on the CDR3 plus reference TRBV30 and TRBJ1-2, the full variable domain is SQTIHQWPATLVQPVGSPLSLECTVEGTSNPNLYWYRQAAGRGLQLLFYSVGIGQISSEVPQNLSASRPQDRQFILSSKKLLLSDSGFYLCAWSLGVSYGYTFGSGTRLTVV.

This clone was counted between two and nine times. This chain joins TRBV19 and TRBJ2-5, with a weak D call TRBD1 (5 bases). Germline-derived CDR1 and CDR2 are LNHDA and SQIVND (reference sequence). The CDR3 has 14 residues. V was pared by 4 bases and J by 2 bases, with 11 bases between. CDR3 protein: CASSTAGIQETQYF. The CDR3 nucleotides are TGTGCCAGTAGTACTGCAGGGATTCAAGAGACCCAGTACTTC.

This chain joins TRBV19 and TRBJ1-1; D is unclear. CDR1 is LNHDA, CDR2 SQIVND, per germline (reference sequence). The CDR3 is 16 residues long. V lost 5 bases and J 3 bases, leaving 19 bases between the germline ends. The CDR3 DNA reads TGTGCCAGTAGTCCTAGATCGGATTCAAAGGACACTGAAGCTTTCTTT. This codes for CASSPRSDSKDTEAFF.

There are a few counts of this clone. CDR3 nucleotides: TGTGCCAGCAGCATCCAGGGGTCAGATACGCAGTATTTT. As protein: CASSIQGSDTQYF. This chain connects TRBV11-3 to TRBJ2-3; a weak D match, TRBD1 (6 bases). Germline-derived CDR1 and CDR2 are SGHNT and YENEEA. The CDR3 extends over 13 amino acids. Trimming took off 5 bases at V and 4 bases at J, with 10 bases between the two ends. The full variable domain, its missing parts supplied by reference TRBV11-3 and TRBJ2-3, is EAGVVQSPRYKIIEKKQPVAFWCNPISGHNTLYWYLQNLGQGPELLIRYENEEAVDDSQLPKDRFSAERLKGVDSTLKIQPAELGDSAVYLCASSIQGSDTQYFGPGTRLTVL.

This rearrangement joins TRBV18 to TRBJ2-2; D ambiguous. The germline V gene encodes CDR1 KGHSH and CDR2 LQKENI. This CDR3 has 14 amino acids. Trimming left V 8 bases short and J 5 bases short, with 15 bases between. The CDR3 sequence: CASAVEPLTGELFF. The CDR3 nucleotides read TGTGCCAGCGCTGTGGAGCCCTTAACCGGGGAGCTGTTTTTT.